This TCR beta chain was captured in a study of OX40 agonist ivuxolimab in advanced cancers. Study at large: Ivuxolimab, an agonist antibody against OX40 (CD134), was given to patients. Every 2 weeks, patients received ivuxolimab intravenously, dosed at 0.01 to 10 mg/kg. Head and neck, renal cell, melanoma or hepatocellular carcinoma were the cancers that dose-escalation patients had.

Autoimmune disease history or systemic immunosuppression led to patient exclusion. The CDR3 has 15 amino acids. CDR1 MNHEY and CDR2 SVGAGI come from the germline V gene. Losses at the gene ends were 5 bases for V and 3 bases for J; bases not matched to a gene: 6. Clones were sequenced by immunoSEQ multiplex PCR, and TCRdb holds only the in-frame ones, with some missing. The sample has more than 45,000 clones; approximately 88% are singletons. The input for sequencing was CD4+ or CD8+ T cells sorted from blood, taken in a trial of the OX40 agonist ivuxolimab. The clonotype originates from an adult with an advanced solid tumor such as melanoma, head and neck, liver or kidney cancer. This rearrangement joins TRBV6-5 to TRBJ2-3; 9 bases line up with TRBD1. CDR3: CASSKVDRGTDTQYF. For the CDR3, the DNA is TGTGCCAGCAGTAAAGTTGACAGGGGGACAGATACGCAGTATTTT.